This T cell receptor (beta chain) was sequenced for a study of T-cell reconstitution after alpha-beta-depleted transplantation in children. Overall study results and limits: Reportedly, roughly two months post-transplant, alpha-beta T cells arose from several hundred expanded graft clones. Newly generated T cells supplied most T-cell counts and diversity one year post-transplant. Day-60 TCRbeta diversity that was high in some patients was derived from surviving recipient T cells and thymic progenitors.

The CDR3 has 19 amino acids. CDR1 is DFQATT and CDR2 is SNEGSKA in the germline V gene (reference sequence). The V segment lost 0 bases and the J segment 4 bases; nucleotides outside the gene matches: 11. For TCRbeta, the library was prepared with unique molecular identifiers. TCRdb called the PCR reads again in MiXCR, with one record for every CDR3 protein. The table has fewer than 750,000 distinct CDR3 sequences, roughly 30% seen once. On this clonotype: The antigen is undetermined.

The input for sequencing was PBMCs, taken before TCRalphabeta/CD19-depleted stem cell transplant. The source is a boy under three years old with Wiskott-Aldrich syndrome, due to receive a stem cell transplant. The chain joins TRBV20-1 to TRBJ2-1, with 14 bases lining up with TRBD2. CDR3 protein: CSARDIFGLAGGTYNEQFF. CDR3 nucleotide sequence: TGCAGTGCTAGAGATATCTTCGGACTAGCGGGAGGAACGTACAATGAGCAGTTCTTC.